This T cell receptor (beta chain) was recorded in a study of blood T cell repertoires in COVID-19 (dated by TCRdb to between 2020 and 2021). Looking at the study overall: Samples covering the acute and convalescent phases of COVID-19 were provided by collaborators in the United States, Italy and Spain. The dataset comprised deeply sampled blood TCRbeta repertoires from subjects exposed to, actively infected with, or recovered from COVID-19. A freely available public database, intended as a resource for researchers studying the immune response to SARS-CoV-2, is where the repertoires were released. The samples were drawn from two sources: the first 160 participants of the ongoing ImmuneRACE study, and 1,000 to 1,500 subjects contributed by 6 global collaborators. The material from the prospective study consisted of cDNA or gDNA derived from T cells, B-cell-depleted T cells, or PBMCs. Sample metadata almost always included a de-identified subject ID, COVID-19 status, age in years and sex. HLA class I and class II types, where available, came from metadata supplied by the sample provider rather than from assay-based typing.

The full study reports these points: How much clinical and demographic metadata was included differed by source and by participant, and the metadata was provided uncurated.

TCRbeta CDR3 regions were amplified from genomic DNA using the immunoSEQ Assay, a bias-controlled multiplex PCR. Concerning the study's data processing: The number of nucleated cells in each sample was estimated from the amplification of reference gene primers within the assay. Sequence reads were collapsed and filtered to measure the absolute abundance of every unique TCRbeta CDR3 rearrangement. Productive Simpson clonality was computed per sample as the square root of Simpson's diversity index over productive rearrangements. The table comes from immuneACCESS by way of TCRdb, which keeps in-frame sequences with V and J called. Part of the clones is missing from these tables; in studies checked, under half for an unresolved V gene and the rest for unknown reasons. V and J calls and clone size are given by that table; D and trimming were obtained from the DNA. Present in this sample are about 410,000 clones, 89% of which were seen just once. The top ten hold about 1.7% of the sample.

Enrolling through a virtual design, the prospective study's participants ranged in age from roughly 18 to 89 years and lived across about two dozen United States geographic areas. In the prospective study, participants were assigned to cohorts based on the clinical history participants reported in a screening survey and a study questionnaire. ImmuneRACE Cohort 3 recovered participants were defined by two consecutive negative NP/OP PCR tests, healthcare professional clearance, or symptom resolution. Mobile phlebotomists in the prospective study collected whole blood, serum and a nasopharyngeal or oropharyngeal swab from every participant. Additional blood draws and questionnaires over an approximately 2-month period could optionally be provided by prospective study participants. Before DNA extraction, prospective study blood samples were shipped either frozen or at room temperature. In the case of this clone: Its antigen remains unidentified. No much larger clone exists at a distance of one base, and base qualities are not known.

The CDR3 covers 14 residues, taking in both the cysteine and the phenylalanine. Just the 42-base CDR3 DNA is kept, in frame starting at base 1. For CDR1 and CDR2, the germline V gene (reference sequence) lists LNHDA and SQIVND. V drops 2 bases and J drops 2 bases, leaving 9 bases in between. The receptor chain draws on TRBV19 and TRBJ1-2; a tentative D match to TRBD1 spans 5 bases. The receptor's source is a woman younger than 45 who had recovered from COVID-19. The sequencing input was PBMCs or T cells enriched from blood (not recorded which). For the CDR3, the sequence is CASSIRQTNYGYTF. The DNA reads TGTGCCAGTAGTATAAGACAGACAAACTATGGCTACACCTTC.